The 10 T cell receptor beta chains below were found in one sample sequenced in a study of T cell clones after liver transplantation. Only in-frame clones appear in the TCRdb table, and some are missing; sequencing was by immunoSEQ multiplex PCR. The sample shows tens of thousands of clones, approximately 70% of them seen only once. Sample: CD4+ T cells from blood, taken at the approximately 16-month timepoint. Receptors were obtained from a human patient who received a liver transplant. The T cells may partly be graft donor cells.

This rearrangement joins TRBV6-1 to TRBJ2-7, with D possibly being TRBD1 or TRBD2 (5 bases each). Trimming took off 0 bases at V and 6 bases at J, with 6 bases between the two ends. Germline V lookup: CDR1 MNHNS, CDR2 SASEGT. CDR3 length: 12 amino acids. CDR3 coding DNA: TGTGCCAGCAGTGAAGCGAGGGGCGAGCAGTACTTC. Translated: CASSEARGEQYF.

This clone was counted only a few times. The V gene is TRBV18, the J gene TRBJ2-3; D gene uncertain. There are 13 residues in the CDR3. The ends were cut back, 2 bases at V and 2 bases at J, with 5 bases in the middle. Germline lookup yields CDR1 KGHSH and CDR2 LQKENI. CDR3 DNA sequence: TGTGCCAGCTCACCAGCCAACACAGATACGCAGTATTTT. This sequence encodes CASSPANTDTQYF. The full variable domain, rest sourced from reference TRBV18 and TRBJ2-3, is NAGVMQNPRHLVRRRGQEARLRCSPMKGHSHVYWYRQLPEEGLKFMVYLQKENIIDESGMPKERFSAEFPKEGPSILRIQQVVRGDSAAYFCASSPANTDTQYFGPGTRLTVL.

The chain couples TRBV7-2 to TRBJ2-5; D is unresolved. The germline V gene encodes CDR1 SGHTA and CDR2 FQGNSA. The CDR3 consists of 13 residues. Trimming took 5 bases from V and 5 from J, leaving 12 bases between them. CDR3 sequence reads: CASSAESLETQYF. The CDR3 DNA sequence: TGTGCCAGCAGCGCCGAATCCCTGGAGACCCAGTACTTC.

The chain combines TRBV9 with TRBJ1-2, with 11 bases that match TRBD1. In germline, CDR1 is SGDLS, CDR2 YYNGEE. Unmatched junction bases numbered 10, after V lost 4 bases and J lost 5 bases. This CDR3 is built from 16 residues. The CDR3 sequence: CASSPKTGQGGYGYTF. In DNA, the CDR3 is TGTGCCAGCAGCCCAAAAACGGGACAGGGGGGTTATGGCTACACCTTC.

The V call is TRBV19, the J call TRBJ1-2; TRBD1 matches at 12 bases. The junction had 13 bases not matched to a gene; V was cut back by 6 bases and J by 5 bases. The CDR3 loop spans 17 amino acids. Germline V gene data show CDR1 as LNHDA and CDR2 as SQIVND (reference sequence). The CDR3: CASSARDRGLSGYGYTF. In DNA form, the CDR3 reads TGTGCCAGTAGCGCCCGGGACAGGGGGCTAAGCGGGTATGGCTACACCTTC.

V usage is TRBV5-6 and J usage is TRBJ2-1; weak D call: TRBD2 (7 bases). Germline V gene lookup returns CDR1 SGHDT and CDR2 YYEEEE. Deletions cut 0 bases from V and 0 bases from J, with 16 bases between. CDR3 length: 18 amino acids. CDR3 amino acids: CASSLATGRGNSYNEQFF. The CDR3 DNA is TGTGCCAGCAGCTTGGCAACAGGGCGGGGGAACTCCTACAATGAGCAGTTCTTC.

The chain uses TRBV28 and TRBJ1-5; D is unresolved. The CDR3 consists of 12 residues. Trimming shortened V by 10 bases and J by 0 bases, and 7 bases separated the two germline ends. The germline V gene encodes CDR1 MDHEN and CDR2 SYDVKM. This CDR3 reads CATRYSNQPQHF. The CDR3 DNA reads TGTGCCACCCGGTATAGCAATCAGCCCCAGCATTTT.

This sequence joins TRBV2 and TRBJ1-6; D call uncertain. CDR1 is SNHLY, CDR2 FYNNEI, per germline. With 3 bases removed from V and 8 bases from J, the gap between germline ends came to 14 bases. This CDR3 comprises 15 residues. CDR3 bases: TGTGCCAGCAGTGACACAGTTGCTTGGGATTCACCCCTCCACTTT. Its protein product is CASSDTVAWDSPLHF.

This chain links TRBV15 with TRBJ1-5; no firm D call. Trimming left V 6 bases short and J 3 bases short, with 9 bases between. The CDR3 extends over 13 amino acids. CDR1 is LNHNV and CDR2 is YYDKDF in the germline V gene (reference sequence). The CDR3 DNA reads as TGTGCCACCAGACTCAGCTCCAATCAGCCCCAGCATTTT. Protein sequence: CATRLSSNQPQHF. Together with reference TRBV15 and TRBJ1-5, the CDR3 gives the full variable domain: DAMVIQNPRYQVTQFGKPVTLSCSQTLNHNVMYWYQQKSSQAPKLLFHYYDKDFNNEADTPDNFQSRRPNTSFCFLDIRSPGLGDTAMYLCATRLSSNQPQHFGDGTRLSIL.

There are many counts of this clone. The rearrangement joins TRBV6-6 to TRBJ1-2, with TRBD1 matching over 9 bases. The CDR3 is 14 amino acids. Per germline, CDR1 MNHNY and CDR2 SVGAGI (reference sequence). V gave up 5 bases and J gave up 4 bases; unmatched junction bases: 5. The CDR3 DNA reads as TGTGCCAGCAGTCAACAGGGGGCTGGCTATGGCTACACCTTC. Translating gives CASSQQGAGYGYTF.